The clone carrying this TCR beta chain was seen at least ten times. Clones were read by immunoSEQ multiplex PCR, and TCRdb kept only the in-frame ones, dropping some. The sample holds 13,000 or so clones, and no clone turns up only once. Losses at the gene ends were 6 bases for V and 7 bases for J; bases not matched to a gene: 16. Looked up from germline, CDR1 is PRHDT and CDR2 is FYEKMQ (reference sequence). The CDR3 runs 17 residues. These data come from a study of T cells after posttransplantation cyclophosphamide. The chain is built from TRBV13 and TRBJ2-1, with 9 bases identical to TRBD2. The specimen sequenced was PBMCs. This TCR was recovered from a woman between 40 and 55 years old in good health, CMV-negative, and a related stem cell transplant donor. In nucleotides, the CDR3 is TGTGCCAGCAGTTATCCCCCCGACGGGACTAGCCATAATGAGCAGTTCTTC. It yields the protein CASSYPPDGTSHNEQFF. Using reference TRBV13 and TRBJ2-1 for the parts outside the CDR3, the full variable domain is AAGVIQSPRHLIKEKRETATLKCYPIPRHDTVYWYQQGPGQDPQFLISFYEKMQSDKGSIPDRFSAQQFSDYHSELNMSSLELGDSALYFCASSYPPDGTSHNEQFFGPGTRLTVL.